The source of this T cell receptor (beta chain) is a study of cytomegalovirus exposure and HLA in healthy donors. As for the study in general: A prior analysis found roughly 100 million unique TCR beta sequences from around 180 million T cells.

The ends were cut back, 1 base at V and 2 bases at J, with 6 bases in the middle. The CDR3 has 13 residues. CDR1 and CDR2 from the germline V gene are SGHKS and YYEKEE (reference sequence). As concerns this clone: Different DNA sequences within this sample yield the same CDR3.

The study ran its PCR with 60 Vbeta and 13 Jbeta primers. Sequencing was performed with immunoSEQ multiplex PCR; in TCRdb, only in-frame clones are kept and a portion is missing. In all, the sample yields under 200,000 clones. This clonotype was obtained from a man aged 25 to 40 in good health and CMV-seronegative. Sequencing used PBMCs. The chain couples TRBV5-5 to TRBJ1-1, with D unresolved. CDR3 nucleotides: TGTGCCAGCAGCTTGTACTTAAACACTGAAGCTTTCTTT. This encodes CASSLYLNTEAFF.